This TCR beta chain was captured in a study of blood T cell repertoires in COVID-19. Turning to the study itself: Acute and convalescent COVID-19 samples came from the United States, Italy and Spain. From T cells, B-cell-depleted T cells, or PBMCs came the material, which was cDNA or gDNA.

The junction had 12 bases not matched to a gene; V was cut back by 7 bases and J by 8 bases. Germline loops: CDR1 MDHEN, CDR2 SYDVKM. The CDR3 covers 14 residues. The table lists this clone with a few counts. As processed by the authors: Amplification of reference gene primers provided the estimated nucleated cell counts. Assay used: immunoSEQ multiplex PCR; TCRdb lists only in-frame clones, some missing. The V and J calls and clone size were taken over from that table, and D and trimming were inferred from the DNA. The repertoire holds 150,000 to 180,000 clones, with roughly four fifths as singletons.

The receptor was derived from a man aged 80 or over with acute or convalescent COVID-19. This chain joins TRBV28 and TRBJ1-2; 8 bases fit TRBD1. Sequencing was carried out using peripheral blood. Here the CDR3 DNA reads TGTGCCAGCAATTCCGGACAGGGAAGAAAGGGCTACACCTTC. The encoded protein is CASNSGQGRKGYTF.